The 10 T cell receptor beta chains below all came from one sample that was sequenced in a study of cytomegalovirus exposure and HLA in healthy donors. Primers included in the PCR were 60 Vbeta and 13 Jbeta primers. Profiled with immunoSEQ multiplex PCR; TCRdb holds only in-frame clones, not every one. Of about 150,000 clones in the sample, 60% to 85% were seen once. Sequenced sample: PBMCs. The receptor set was obtained from a man aged 45-60 years in good health and CMV-seropositive.

This clone came up a few times. V is TRBV27 and J is TRBJ1-1; D perhaps matches TRBD1 (5 bases). This CDR3 is built from 13 residues. Germline V gene data show CDR1 as MNHEY and CDR2 as SMNVEV (reference sequence). V was trimmed by 8 bases and J by 4 bases, leaving 14 bases between them. Here the CDR3 reads CASAPGGGTEAFF. The CDR3 nucleotides are TGTGCCAGCGCCCCCGGGGGAGGCACTGAAGCTTTCTTT.

Turning to this clone: The junction differs from germline at one of its ends, possibly a read error. This chain links TRBV7-9 with TRBJ1-1; possibly TRBD1 for D (6 bases). Germline V gene data show CDR1 as SEHNR and CDR2 as FQNEAQ (reference sequence). CDR3 length: 16 amino acids. The CDR3 sequence: CSSSLPTGIQLIEAFF. Here the CDR3 DNA reads TGTTCCAGCAGCTTACCAACAGGGATACAGTTGATAGAAGCTTTCTTT.

J is TRBJ1-5 and V is TRBV6-1, with 9 bases aligning to TRBD1. Unmatched junction bases numbered 3, after V lost 1 base and J lost 5 bases. CDR3 length: 15 residues. Germline CDR1 MNHNS, CDR2 SASEGT. CDR3 residues: CASSEEGTGYQPQHF. DNA of the CDR3: TGTGCCAGCAGTGAAGAGGGGACAGGGTATCAGCCCCAGCATTTT.

This clone was found a few times. The chain carries TRBV28 and TRBJ1-3; D possibly corresponds to TRBD1 (6 bases). The germline gives CDR1 MDHEN, CDR2 SYDVKM. The CDR3 spans 16 residues. The V end was cut by 2 bases, the J end by 0 bases, with 11 bases between. CDR3 nucleotide sequence: TGTGCCAGCAGTTTAGGACAGCCAGTCTCTGGAAACACCATATATTTT. Encoded protein: CASSLGQPVSGNTIYF.

About this clone itself: At one boundary the junction diverges from the germline segment, which might be a read error. J is TRBJ2-5 and V is TRBV7-7; TRBD1 matches at 9 bases. Germline CDR1 reads SSHAT; CDR2 reads FNYEAQ (reference sequence). This CDR3 contains 14 residues. As DNA, the CDR3 is TGTGCTAGCAGCTTACAGGGGGCGCAAGAGACCCAGTACTTC. This codes for CASSLQGAQETQYF. The full variable domain, its missing parts supplied by reference TRBV7-7 and TRBJ2-5, is GAGVSQSPRYKVTKRGQDVTLRCDPISSHATLYWYQQALGQGPEFLTYFNYEAQPDKSGLPSDRFSAERPEGSISTLTIQRTEQRDSAMYRCASSLQGAQETQYFGPGTRLLVL.

This chain connects TRBV28 to TRBJ1-2; no clear D gene. V shed 6 bases and J shed 7 bases, with 12 bases lying between them. CDR1 is MDHEN and CDR2 is SYDVKM in the germline V gene. This CDR3 is built from 12 residues. CDR3: CASSLYSSGYTF. The CDR3 nucleotides are TGTGCCAGCAGCCTCTACAGCTCTGGCTACACCTTC.

J is TRBJ2-5 and V is TRBV27, with 13 bases aligning to TRBD2. Germline trimming cut 7 bases from V and 6 bases from J; bases unmatched to any gene: 14. In germline, CDR1 is MNHEY, CDR2 SMNVEV (reference sequence). This CDR3 is 17 amino acids long. Here the CDR3 reads CASTPGTSGKGYQTQYF. CDR3 bases: TGTGCCAGCACCCCAGGGACTAGCGGGAAGGGGTACCAGACCCAGTACTTC.

The chain combines TRBV28 with TRBJ2-7; TRBD1 aligns across 11 bases. Germline V gene data show CDR1 as MDHEN and CDR2 as SYDVKM. The CDR3 has 17 amino acids. Trimming took 6 bases from V and 3 from J; bases not matched to a gene: 13. In DNA form, the CDR3 reads TGTGCCAGCAGCTACGTACCAGGACAGGGGGCTTTCTACGAGCAGTACTTC. Its translation is CASSYVPGQGAFYEQYF.

The chain is built from TRBV18 and TRBJ2-3; 8 positions agree with TRBD2. The germline CDR1 and CDR2 sequences are KGHSH and LQKENI. The V segment lost 3 bases and the J segment 2 bases; nucleotides outside the gene matches: 4. The CDR3 runs 15 residues. DNA for the CDR3: TGTGCCAGCTCACCGATGCGGGGGGCCACAGATACGCAGTATTTT. Translating gives CASSPMRGATDTQYF.

This clone was seen more than once but under ten times. CDR3 in amino acids: CASSPGTFTGELFF. The DNA of the CDR3 is TGTGCCAGCAGCCCCGGGACTTTCACCGGGGAGCTGTTTTTT. The chain couples TRBV7-3 to TRBJ2-2, with D perhaps matching TRBD2 (6 bases). The CDR3 runs 14 residues. Trimming took 5 bases from V and 4 from J, leaving 11 bases between them. Per the germline V gene, CDR1 is SGHTA and CDR2 is FQGTGA.